This TCR beta chain was captured in a study of blood T cell repertoires in COVID-19. At the level of the study: Whether acute or convalescent, the COVID-19 samples came from the United States, Italy and Spain. Sources were T cells, B-cell-depleted T cells, or PBMCs; the material itself was cDNA or gDNA.

All enrollees were about 18 to 89 years old and from 20 to 30 US areas. Per the original methods: From reference gene primer amplification, estimates of nucleated cell counts were derived. Only in-frame clones appear in the TCRdb table, and some are missing; sequencing was by immunoSEQ multiplex PCR. V, J and clone size are those of that table, while D and trimming were read from the DNA. Here the sample spans hundreds of thousands of clones, roughly 89% being singletons. CDR1 and CDR2 from the germline V gene are MDHEN and SYDVKM. V lost 3 bases, J lost 6 bases, and 15 bases lay in between. CDR3 length: 15 amino acids.

The sequenced sample was PBMCs or T cells enriched from blood (not recorded which). The chain employs TRBV28 and TRBJ2-1, with D perhaps TRBD1 (6 bases). The TCR comes from a woman aged 40 to 50 who had recovered from COVID-19. The CDR3: CASSLGASGANEQFF. The CDR3 DNA is TGTGCCAGCAGTTTGGGGGCGTCTGGGGCCAATGAGCAGTTCTTC.